This T cell receptor (beta chain) is drawn from a study of T cells after yellow fever vaccination. Findings and caveats of the study: FACS-sorted repertoires might harbor abundant contaminating clonotypes from the bulk population. Secondary responses were weaker yet peaked faster, day 5 versus 15. Across the CD4 and CD8 compartments, a small share of clonotypes was present in both.

UMIs and a universal primer site were added when TCR cDNA was made by 5'RACE template switching. TCRdb independently ran MiXCR on the 5' RACE reads; one entry per CDR3 protein. The data hold some 600,000 distinct CDR3 sequences, with around a sixth observed a single time. In the case of this clonotype: As yet, its antigen is unknown.

CDR3 length equals 14 residues. V gave up 5 bases and J gave up 2 bases, with 12 bases separating them. CDR1 LNHNV and CDR2 YYDKDF come from the germline V gene (reference sequence). The rearrangement links TRBV15 to TRBJ2-5; D gene uncertain. This sample comprised PBMCs, obtained about 5 days after the first yellow fever vaccination. This TCR derives from a man between 18 and 35 years old who received the YFV17D yellow fever vaccine. CDR3 nucleotides: TGTGCCACCAGCCTTCGTGTGGCTCAAGAGACCCAGTACTTC. Its protein product is CATSLRVAQETQYF.